The 24 T cell receptor beta chains below come from one sample, sequenced in a study of OX40 agonist ivuxolimab in advanced cancers. TCRdb's table, derived via immunoSEQ multiplex PCR, lists solely in-frame clones and lacks some. Counted here are approximately 82,000 clones, 85% to 90% occurring once; the ten biggest clones make up roughly 0.54%. The starting material was CD4+ or CD8+ T cells sorted from blood, obtained in a trial of the OX40 agonist ivuxolimab. All receptors derive from an adult with an advanced solid tumor such as melanoma, head and neck, liver or kidney cancer.

The chain uses TRBV7-2 and TRBJ1-3; no firm D call. This CDR3 is built from 13 residues. The V and J ends lost 5 bases and 3 bases respectively, with 8 bases between them. CDR1 SGHTA and CDR2 FQGNSA come from the germline V gene. This CDR3 reads CASSPANGNTIYF. The CDR3, as DNA: TGTGCCAGCAGCCCGGCGAATGGAAACACCATATATTTT. The full variable domain, with the rest looked up from reference TRBV7-2 and TRBJ1-3, is GAGVSQSPSNKVTEKGKDVELRCDPISGHTALYWYRQSLGQGLEFLIYFQGNSAPDKSGLPSDRFSAERTGGSVSTLTIQRTQQEDSAVYLCASSPANGNTIYFGEGSWLTVV.

This clone was detected once. The chain is built from TRBV29-1 and TRBJ2-5; D unclear. CDR1 and CDR2 (germline): SQVTM, ANQGSEA. The V and J ends lost 7 bases and 7 bases respectively, with 16 bases between them. CDR3 size: 12 residues. Written as DNA, the CDR3 is TGCAGCGGGGCCCTGAGTAAAGGGACCCAGTACTTC. Translated, it gives CSGALSKGTQYF.

This sequence joins TRBV6-6 and TRBJ2-5; maybe TRBD2 (7 bases). The CDR3 covers 15 residues. In germline, CDR1 is MNHNY, CDR2 SVGAGI (reference sequence). Trimming pared 2 bases from V and 1 base from J, leaving 11 bases between. The CDR3, as DNA: TGTGCCAGCAGTTACCCCGGGGGGCCCCAAGAGACCCAGTACTTC. Amino acid sequence: CASSYPGGPQETQYF.

This clone came up once. The chain employs TRBV19 and TRBJ1-5; unclear D gene. CDR1 is LNHDA, CDR2 SQIVND, per germline (reference sequence). This CDR3 comprises 15 residues. Deletions cut 3 bases from V and 1 base from J, with 10 bases between. CDR3 bases: TGTGCCAGTAGTATGGGTCAGGAGAGCAATCAGCCCCAGCATTTT. It is translated as CASSMGQESNQPQHF.

V usage is TRBV5-4 and J usage is TRBJ1-1; D perhaps matches TRBD1 (5 bases). Germline CDR1 is SGHNT and CDR2 is YYREEE (reference sequence). Trimming pared 4 bases from V and 5 bases from J, leaving 9 bases between. The CDR3 sequence is 12 residues long. The CDR3 spells CASSQDRTEAFF. CDR3 nucleotide sequence: TGTGCCAGCAGCCAAGACAGAACTGAAGCTTTCTTT. The whole variable domain, filled in from reference TRBV5-4 and TRBJ1-1, reads ETGVTQSPTHLIKTRGQQVTLRCSSQSGHNTVSWYQQALGQGPQFIFQYYREEENGRGNFPPRFSGLQFPNYSSELNVNALELDDSALYLCASSQDRTEAFFGQGTRLTVV.

The rearrangement joins TRBV5-5 to TRBJ2-3; possible D gene TRBD2, 6 bases. From germline, CDR1 is SGHKS and CDR2 YYEKEE (reference sequence). The CDR3 extends over 16 amino acids. With 2 bases removed from V and 2 bases from J, the gap between germline ends came to 15 bases. In DNA form, the CDR3 reads TGTGCCAGCAGCTTTATTAGCGGCCAAAACACAGATACGCAGTATTTT. Translating it yields CASSFISGQNTDTQYF. Filled out from reference TRBV5-5 and TRBJ2-3, the complete variable domain reads DAGVTQSPTHLIKTRGQQVTLRCSPISGHKSVSWYQQVLGQGPQFIFQYYEKEERGRGNFPDRFSARQFPNYSSELNVNALLLGDSALYLCASSFISGQNTDTQYFGPGTRLTVL.

The chain is built from TRBV9 and TRBJ1-4; 9 bases are a match to TRBD1. J was trimmed by 7 bases and V by 4 bases; bases with no gene match: 8. The CDR3 runs to 15 residues. Germline loops: CDR1 SGDLS, CDR2 YYNGEE. CDR3 DNA: TGTGCCAGCAGCCCAGCGGACAGGGGAGGTGAAAAACTGTTTTTT. Amino acid sequence: CASSPADRGGEKLFF.

The V gene is TRBV10-2, the J gene TRBJ2-2, with TRBD2 identical over 7 bases. V dropped 7 bases and J dropped 0; count of bases not matched to a gene: 2. The CDR3 contains 14 residues. Germline assignment: CDR1 WSHSY and CDR2 SAAADI. CDR3 nucleotide sequence: TGCGCCAGCATAGCGGGCGCGAACACCGGGGAGCTGTTTTTT. Residues: CASIAGANTGELFF.

The J gene is TRBJ2-5, the V gene TRBV5-1, with D perhaps TRBD1 (5 bases). From germline, CDR1 is SGHRS and CDR2 YFSETQ. The CDR3 runs 16 residues. V lost 5 bases, J lost 5 bases, and 22 bases lay in between. DNA for the CDR3: TGCGCCAGCAGTTTCTTAACCGACAGCCTAGGGGAGACCCAGTACTTC. Protein product: CASSFLTDSLGETQYF.

This chain links TRBV5-1 with TRBJ2-7; 10 bases fit TRBD1. Germline CDR1 SGHRS, CDR2 YFSETQ. The CDR3 runs to 15 residues. The V and J ends lost 3 bases and 3 bases, in that order; junction bases with no gene match: 6. The CDR3 loop reads CASSWGRDRGYEQYF. The CDR3 region has the DNA TGCGCCAGCAGCTGGGGCCGGGACAGGGGCTACGAGCAGTACTTC.

This clone was counted a few times. V is TRBV29-1 and J is TRBJ1-1; 7 bases map to TRBD1. The J segment lost 11 bases and the V segment lost 2 bases, leaving 5 bases of the junction unmatched. The CDR3 contains 11 residues. Germline CDR1 reads SQVTM; CDR2 reads ANQGSEA. The CDR3 DNA reads TGCAGCGTTGAAAGGGGCAGGGGGGCTTTCTTT. Translated, it gives CSVERGRGAFF.

The V gene is TRBV4-1, the J gene TRBJ2-2; D is perhaps TRBD1 or TRBD2 (6 bases each). This CDR3 comprises 15 residues. Germline V gene sequence: CDR1 MGHRA, CDR2 YSYEKL. The ends were cut back, 10 bases at V and 4 bases at J, with 19 bases in the middle. The CDR3 DNA is TGCGCCACCGCAGGGTGGAAGGGGGGCACCGGGGAGCTGTTTTTT. This codes for CATAGWKGGTGELFF.

The chain joins TRBV5-5 to TRBJ1-4; TRBD1 is a possible D gene (5 bases). The germline gives CDR1 SGHKS, CDR2 YYEKEE (reference sequence). The CDR3 runs to 15 residues. Trimming removed 4 bases at V and 4 bases at J, with 14 bases between. The CDR3: CASSRQRQRNEKLFF. The DNA of the CDR3 is TGTGCCAGCAGCCGACAACGACAGCGTAATGAAAAACTGTTTTTT.

V and J are TRBV28 and TRBJ1-1; a weak D match, TRBD1 (5 bases). The CDR3 extends over 16 amino acids. Between the trimmed V and J ends, which lost 6 bases and 1 base, there was a span of 18 bases. CDR1 MDHEN and CDR2 SYDVKM come from the germline V gene. CDR3 protein: CASSNPGGSGNTEAFF. CDR3 sequence (DNA): TGTGCCAGCAGCAATCCTGGGGGGAGCGGGAACACTGAAGCTTTCTTT.

This chain joins TRBV19 and TRBJ1-4, with D unresolved. The V and J ends lost 6 bases and 8 bases respectively, with 7 bases between them. CDR1 is LNHDA and CDR2 is SQIVND in the germline V gene (reference sequence). The CDR3 totals 11 residues. This CDR3 reads CASSHDEKLFF. The CDR3, as DNA: TGTGCCAGTAGCCATGACGAAAAACTGTTTTTT.

The rearrangement joins TRBV7-9 to TRBJ1-1, with D unclear. V lost 2 bases, J lost 0 bases, and 10 bases lay in between. The V gene's germline CDR1 is SEHNR and CDR2 FQNEAQ (reference sequence). The CDR3 consists of 15 residues. CDR3 in amino acids: CASSLSHFMNTEAFF. The CDR3 DNA sequence: TGTGCCAGCAGCTTATCGCATTTCATGAACACTGAAGCTTTCTTT.

This chain uses TRBV12-5 with TRBJ2-3, with D unclear. Germline CDR1 and CDR2: LGHNT and FRNRAP. The length of the CDR3 is 16 residues. With 0 bases removed from V and 2 bases from J, the gap between germline ends came to 12 bases. The CDR3, as DNA: TGTGCTAGTGGTTTGGTACTGGACGGGTACACAGATACGCAGTATTTT. Translated: CASGLVLDGYTDTQYF.

This clone was counted a few times. V and J are TRBV2 and TRBJ2-7, with no clear D. Trimming took off 0 bases at V and 2 bases at J, with 20 bases between the two ends. CDR1 is SNHLY and CDR2 is FYNNEI in the germline V gene. The CDR3 runs to 18 residues. In nucleotides, the CDR3 is TGTGCCAGCAGTGAAGCGCTTCTTGTGGGAAGTAAAGCCTACGAGCAGTACTTC. Translating gives CASSEALLVGSKAYEQYF. Using reference TRBV2 and TRBJ2-7 for the parts outside the CDR3, the full variable domain is EPEVTQTPSHQVTQMGQEVILRCVPISNHLYFYWYRQILGQKVEFLVSFYNNEISEKSEIFDDQFSVERPDGSNFTLKIRSTKLEDSAMYFCASSEALLVGSKAYEQYFGPGTRLTVT.

This chain connects TRBV6-1 to TRBJ1-6; no reliable D call. Germline V gene lookup returns CDR1 MNHNS and CDR2 SASEGT. The V end lost 7 bases, the J end lost 6 bases, and 10 bases lay between the germline ends. The length of the CDR3 is 13 residues. CDR3 residues: CASTRLINSPLHF. CDR3 DNA: TGTGCCAGCACCCGACTGATTAATTCACCCCTCCACTTT.

The chain uses TRBV11-2 and TRBJ1-6; no clear D gene. This CDR3 spans 14 amino acids. V shed 5 bases and J shed 7 bases, with 12 bases lying between them. Germline CDR1 and CDR2: SGHAT and FQNNGV. This CDR3 is CASSPRGLNSPLHF. In DNA, the CDR3 is TGTGCCAGCAGCCCGAGAGGGTTGAATTCACCCCTCCACTTT.

The V and J genes are TRBV25-1 and TRBJ2-7; a weak D match, TRBD2 (5 bases). CDR3 length: 15 residues. CDR1 is MGHDK and CDR2 is SYGVNS in the germline V gene. V was trimmed by 5 bases and J by 0 bases, leaving 14 bases between them. The CDR3 protein is CASSPRAFSSYEQYF. The CDR3 DNA follows: TGTGCCAGCAGTCCGCGGGCCTTCTCCTCCTACGAGCAGTACTTC.

This clone was seen a single time. This chain links TRBV29-1 with TRBJ1-1; 7 bases fit TRBD1. J lost 9 bases, V lost 5 bases, and 9 bases had no gene match. This CDR3 comprises 12 residues. The germline V gene encodes CDR1 SQVTM and CDR2 ANQGSEA. CDR3 sequence reads: CSVSGSGQQAFF. CDR3 DNA: TGCAGCGTTTCCGGATCGGGACAGCAAGCTTTCTTT.

V gene TRBV11-2 combines with J gene TRBJ2-7; TRBD2 aligns across 9 bases. Unmatched junction bases numbered 6, after V lost 2 bases and J lost 4 bases. Germline V gene sequence: CDR1 SGHAT, CDR2 FQNNGV. The CDR3 is made up of 15 amino acids. The CDR3 region is CASSLLAGGSYEQYF. CDR3 nucleotide sequence: TGTGCCAGCAGCTTATTGGCGGGAGGGTCGTACGAGCAGTACTTC.

The J gene is TRBJ2-3, the V gene TRBV6-6; TRBD2 aligns across 10 bases. This CDR3 spans 16 amino acids. V gave up 3 bases and J gave up 3 bases; unmatched junction bases: 6. Germline assignment: CDR1 MNHNY and CDR2 SVGAGI (reference sequence). The CDR3: CASSYGLAERTDTQYF. In DNA, the CDR3 is TGTGCCAGCAGTTATGGACTAGCGGAGAGGACAGATACGCAGTATTTT.